The 14 T cell receptor beta chains below all came from one sample that was sequenced in a study of early T cells in non-severe SARS-CoV-2 infection. TCRdb recomputed calls from the 5' RACE reads with MiXCR, one row per CDR3 protein. The sample shows 55,000 to 75,000 distinct CDR3 sequences, 8% to 10% of them seen only once. The specimen sequenced was whole blood. Receptor source: an adult who was a healthcare worker with PCR-confirmed SARS-CoV-2 infection or an uninfected control (not recorded which).

Only a few counts were recorded for this clonotype. V usage is TRBV7-7 and J usage is TRBJ2-2; D unresolved. This CDR3 has 13 amino acids. Germline V gene data show CDR1 as SSHAT and CDR2 as FNYEAQ (reference sequence). V dropped 1 base and J dropped 6 bases, with 6 bases sitting between them. The CDR3 sequence: CASSLVVSGELFF. CDR3 in DNA: TGTGCCAGCAGCTTAGTAGTATCCGGGGAGCTGTTTTTT.

This clonotype was seen a few times. This rearrangement joins TRBV20-1 to TRBJ2-5; D ambiguous. V shed 3 bases and J shed 2 bases, with 13 bases lying between them. The CDR3 loop spans 14 amino acids. Per the germline V gene, CDR1 is DFQATT and CDR2 is SNEGSKA (reference sequence). The CDR3 DNA reads as TGCAGTGCTAGCGAGACGGGTAAACAAGAGACCCAGTACTTC. This gives the protein CSASETGKQETQYF.

The gene calls are TRBV2 and TRBJ2-4; D not certain. CDR1 is SNHLY and CDR2 is FYNNEI in the germline V gene. V lost 6 bases to trimming and J lost 0 bases, with 12 bases between them. The CDR3 extends over 15 amino acids. The chain's CDR3 is CASSPSHLAKNIQYF. Here the CDR3 DNA reads TGTGCCAGCAGCCCTAGTCACCTAGCCAAAAACATTCAGTACTTC.

This clonotype has more than one count but fewer than ten. The CDR3 nucleotides are TGTGCCAGCAGCCAACGACTAGCGGGGGCAAGTATGAGCACAGATACGCAGTATTTT. It is translated as CASSQRLAGASMSTDTQYF. The chain links TRBV14 to TRBJ2-3, with 12 bases fitting TRBD2. This CDR3 is built from 19 residues. Trimming at V came to 2 bases and at J to 0 bases, leaving 9 bases not matched to a gene. Germline V CDR1 and CDR2: SGHDN, FVKESK.

The chain is built from TRBV5-1 and TRBJ2-3; unclear D gene. CDR3 length: 17 residues. The germline V and J ends were trimmed by 0 bases and 0 bases, with 14 bases remaining between them. Germline CDR1 SGHRS, CDR2 YFSETQ. This CDR3 is CASSLAGWSSSTDTQYF. CDR3 sequence (DNA): TGCGCCAGCAGCTTGGCTGGTTGGAGCTCTAGCACAGATACGCAGTATTTT.

This clonotype was seen a few times. This chain connects TRBV2 to TRBJ2-3, with D unclear. Germline loops: CDR1 SNHLY, CDR2 FYNNEI. The V end was cut by 5 bases, the J end by 7 bases, with 4 bases between. The CDR3 runs to 10 residues. For the CDR3, the DNA is TGTGCCAGCAGTTCCTATACGCAGTATTTT. The encoded protein is CASSSYTQYF.

The chain combines TRBV3-1 with TRBJ2-3; D remains ambiguous. From germline, CDR1 is LGHDT and CDR2 YNNKEL (reference sequence). V was cut by 1 base and J by 0 bases, with 8 bases left in between. This CDR3 comprises 15 residues. The CDR3 nucleotides read TGTGCCAGCAGCCAAGGGCCGCTAAGCACAGATACGCAGTATTTT. Protein: CASSQGPLSTDTQYF.

This clonotype is medium-sized. The chain carries TRBV29-1 and TRBJ1-2; no firm D call. In germline, CDR1 is SQVTM, CDR2 ANQGSEA. The length of the CDR3 is 12 residues. V was trimmed by 3 bases and J by 4 bases, leaving 9 bases between them. For the CDR3, the DNA is TGCAGCGTTGATAGGGCTTCCTATGGCTACACCTTC. Translated, it gives CSVDRASYGYTF.

Ten or more counts support this clonotype. The chain carries TRBV6-6 and TRBJ2-1; either TRBD1 or TRBD2 may supply D (5 bases each). This CDR3 region has 15 residues. V was shortened by 3 bases and J by 3 bases, with 12 bases between the two germline ends. CDR1 is MNHNY, CDR2 SVGAGI, per germline (reference sequence). Written as DNA, the CDR3 is TGTGCCAGCAGTTATTTTCGGGGCTACTACAATGAGCAGTTCTTC. It translates to CASSYFRGYYNEQFF.

This clonotype was picked up a small number of times. The chain joins TRBV29-1 to TRBJ1-1; 9 positions match TRBD1. The germline V gene encodes CDR1 SQVTM and CDR2 ANQGSEA. V lost 4 bases, J lost 2 bases, and 11 bases stayed unmatched. There are 16 residues in the CDR3. The CDR3 nucleotides are TGCAGCGTTGTCGGGGACAGGGTTTTGGTAAACACTGAAGCTTTCTTT. Amino acids: CSVVGDRVLVNTEAFF.

The chain carries TRBV5-5 and TRBJ1-6, with unresolved D. From germline, CDR1 is SGHKS and CDR2 YYEKEE (reference sequence). Trimming removed 6 bases at V and 7 bases at J, with 14 bases between. The CDR3 sequence is 14 residues long. For the CDR3, the DNA is TGTGCCAGCACCCACCCCGGGCGAAATTCACCCCTCCACTTT. It translates to CASTHPGRNSPLHF.

This clonotype was seen more than once but under ten times. The chain is built from TRBV6-2 or TRBV6-3 and TRBJ2-7; the D is unclear. With 4 bases removed from V and 4 bases from J, the gap between germline ends came to 8 bases. The CDR3 extends over 12 amino acids. Per the germline V gene, CDR1 is MNHEY and CDR2 is SVGEGT. CDR3 bases: TGTGCCAGCAGTTCTTACAGATACGAGCAGTACGTC. Protein: CASSSYRYEQYV.

This clonotype was detected a few times. This sequence joins TRBV29-1 and TRBJ1-2, with TRBD1 matching 7 bases. The CDR3 totals 15 residues. V lost 7 bases to trimming and J lost 0 bases; unmatched junction nucleotides: 11. Germline V gives CDR1 SQVTM, CDR2 ANQGSEA. The CDR3 DNA is TGCAGCGGCCTAGACAGGGACACAGCTAACTATGGCTACACCTTC. Its translation: CSGLDRDTANYGYTF.

J is TRBJ1-4 and V is TRBV19; 7 bases match TRBD1. This CDR3 comprises 17 residues. CDR1 is LNHDA, CDR2 SQIVND, per germline (reference sequence). After removal of 3 bases from V and 0 bases from J, the junction contained 7 bases not matched to a gene. The CDR3 nucleotides are TGTGCCAGTAGTATGTTCGGGACAGCCGCAACTAATGAAAAACTGTTTTTT. Protein product: CASSMFGTAATNEKLFF.